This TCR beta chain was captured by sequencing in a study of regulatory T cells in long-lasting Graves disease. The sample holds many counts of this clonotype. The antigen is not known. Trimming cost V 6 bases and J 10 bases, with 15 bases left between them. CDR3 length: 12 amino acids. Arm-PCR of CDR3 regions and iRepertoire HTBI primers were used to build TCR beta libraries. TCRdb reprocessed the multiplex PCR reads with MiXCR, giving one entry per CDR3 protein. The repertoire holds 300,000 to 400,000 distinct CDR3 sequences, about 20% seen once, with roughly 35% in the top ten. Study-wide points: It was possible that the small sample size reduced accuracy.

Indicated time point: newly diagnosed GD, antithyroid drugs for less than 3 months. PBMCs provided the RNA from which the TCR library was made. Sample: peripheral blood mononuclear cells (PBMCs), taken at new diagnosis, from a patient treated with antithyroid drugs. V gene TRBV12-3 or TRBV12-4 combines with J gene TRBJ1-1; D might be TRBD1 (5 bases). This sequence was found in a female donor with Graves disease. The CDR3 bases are TGTGCCAGCAGCATTAGGGGCGGGCGAGCTTTCTTT. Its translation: CASSIRGGRAFF.